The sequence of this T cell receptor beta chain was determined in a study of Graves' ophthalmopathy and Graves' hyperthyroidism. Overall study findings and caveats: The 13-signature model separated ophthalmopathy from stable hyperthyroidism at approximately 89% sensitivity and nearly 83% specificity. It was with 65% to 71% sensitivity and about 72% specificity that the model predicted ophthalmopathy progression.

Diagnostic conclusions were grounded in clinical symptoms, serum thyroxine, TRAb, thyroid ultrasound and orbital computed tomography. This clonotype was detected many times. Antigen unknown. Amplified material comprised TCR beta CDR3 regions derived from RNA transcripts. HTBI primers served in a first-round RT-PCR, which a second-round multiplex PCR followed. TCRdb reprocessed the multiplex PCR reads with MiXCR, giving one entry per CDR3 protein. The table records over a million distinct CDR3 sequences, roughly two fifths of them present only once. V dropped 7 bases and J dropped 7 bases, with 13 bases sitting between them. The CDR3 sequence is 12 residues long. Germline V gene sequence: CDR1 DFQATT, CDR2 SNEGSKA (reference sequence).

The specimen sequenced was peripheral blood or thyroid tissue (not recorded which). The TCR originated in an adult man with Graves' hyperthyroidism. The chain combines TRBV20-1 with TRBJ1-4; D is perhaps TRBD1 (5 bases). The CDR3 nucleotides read TGCAGTGTAAGAGGGGAGAGTGAAAAACTGTTTTTT. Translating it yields CSVRGESEKLFF.